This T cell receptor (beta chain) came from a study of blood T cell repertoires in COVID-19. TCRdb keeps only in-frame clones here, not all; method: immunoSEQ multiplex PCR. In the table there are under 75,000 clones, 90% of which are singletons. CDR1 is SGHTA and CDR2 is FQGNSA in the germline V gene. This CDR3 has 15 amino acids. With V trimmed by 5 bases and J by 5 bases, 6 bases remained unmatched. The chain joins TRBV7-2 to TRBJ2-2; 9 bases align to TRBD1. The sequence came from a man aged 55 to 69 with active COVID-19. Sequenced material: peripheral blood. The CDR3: CASSPGQGQTGELFF. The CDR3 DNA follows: TGTGCCAGCAGCCCAGGACAGGGGCAGACCGGGGAGCTGTTTTTT.